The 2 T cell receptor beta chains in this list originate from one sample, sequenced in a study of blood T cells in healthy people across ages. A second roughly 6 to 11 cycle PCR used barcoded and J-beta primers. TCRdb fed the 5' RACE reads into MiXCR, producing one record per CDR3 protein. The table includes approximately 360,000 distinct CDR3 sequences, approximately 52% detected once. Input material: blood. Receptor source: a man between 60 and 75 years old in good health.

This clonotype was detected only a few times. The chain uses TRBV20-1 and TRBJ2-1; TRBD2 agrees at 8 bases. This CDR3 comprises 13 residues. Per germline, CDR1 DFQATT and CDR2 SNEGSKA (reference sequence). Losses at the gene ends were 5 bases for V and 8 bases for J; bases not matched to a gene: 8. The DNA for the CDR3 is TGCAGTGCTGCCCGGGGGGGTATGGATGAGCAGTTCTTC. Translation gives CSAARGGMDEQFF.

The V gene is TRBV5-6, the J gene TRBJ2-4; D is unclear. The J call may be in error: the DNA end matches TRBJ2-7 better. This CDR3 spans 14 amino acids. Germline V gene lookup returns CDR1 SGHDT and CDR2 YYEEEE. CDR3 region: CASRLRPGTYEQYF. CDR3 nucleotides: TGTGCCAGCAGGCTGCGGCCGGGTACCTACGAGCAGTACTTC.